The clone carrying this T cell receptor beta chain was observed many times. Antigen: not known. The source of the sample is a study of response to subunit inactivated influenza vaccine. TCRdb used MiXCR to reprocess the RT-PCR reads, holding one entry per CDR3 protein. The sample consists of about 520,000 distinct CDR3 sequences, over 9.5% of them appearing once. Points from the study as a whole: Each seasonal influenza vaccination recruits few new T cells, the authors suggested.

Germline CDR1 LGHDT, CDR2 YNNKEL (reference sequence). V was clipped by 1 base and J by 8 bases, with 15 bases between them. This CDR3 is built from 15 residues. The sample was PBMCs from blood, taken roughly 6 weeks after vaccination. The chain has TRBV3-1 and TRBJ2-1; D call uncertain. The origin of this receptor is a man over 45 who received an inactivated influenza vaccine. DNA of the CDR3: TGTGCCAGCAGCCAAGCCTCGGCCCACTTTGATGAGCAGTTCTTC. Its protein is CASSQASAHFDEQFF.